This T cell receptor beta chain was captured by sequencing in a study of Graves' ophthalmopathy and Graves' hyperthyroidism. Study-level information: The study drew peripheral blood at initial diagnosis, before any treatment.

Moderate-to-severe activity, CAS ≥3, NOSPECS ≥4 and a duration under 3 months were seen in donors with ophthalmopathy. This clonotype came up many times. Its antigen remains unknown. Whole-study findings and limits: Ophthalmopathy progression prediction by the model yielded a sensitivity of about 68% and a specificity of roughly 72%.

Germline V gene data show CDR1 as LNHDA and CDR2 as SQIVND (reference sequence). V lost 5 bases and J lost 0, with 14 bases in between. This CDR3 is 16 amino acids long. Amplification of TCR beta CDR3 regions used RNA transcripts. HTBI-primed first-round RT-PCR preceded second-round multiplex PCR. TCRdb reanalysed the multiplex PCR reads using MiXCR and keeps one entry per CDR3 protein. The data hold almost 400,000 distinct CDR3 sequences, with around 18% observed a single time. The clonotype originates from a woman between 18 and 29 years old with Graves' ophthalmopathy. The chain couples TRBV19 to TRBJ2-4, with a weak D call TRBD1 (6 bases). Source material: peripheral blood. As DNA, the CDR3 is TGTGCCAGTAGTTCTCGGACAGTCACAGCCAAAAACATTCAGTACTTC. Its protein is CASSSRTVTAKNIQYF.